The 14 T cell receptor beta chains below come from one sample, sequenced in a study of OX40 agonist ivuxolimab in advanced cancers. Repertoires were generated with immunoSEQ multiplex PCR, while TCRdb's copy carries only in-frame clones and drops some. The sample holds approximately 70,000 clones; 80% to 95% are singletons and the top ten take 1% to 1.2%. This specimen consisted of CD4+ or CD8+ T cells sorted from blood, obtained in a trial of the OX40 agonist ivuxolimab. The receptors shown here come from an adult with an advanced solid tumor such as melanoma, head and neck, liver or kidney cancer.

The chain is built from TRBV6-1 and TRBJ2-3; either TRBD1 or TRBD2 may supply D (7 bases each). Germline V gene lookup returns CDR1 MNHNS and CDR2 SASEGT. The CDR3 is made up of 15 amino acids. Trimming took 7 bases from V and 5 from J, leaving 19 bases between them. The DNA for the CDR3 is TGTGCCAGCACCGAACCAGGGGGGGGAGGAGATACGCAGTATTTT. Translation: CASTEPGGGGDTQYF.

The chain couples TRBV19 to TRBJ1-1; D gene ambiguous. Germline-derived CDR1 and CDR2 are LNHDA and SQIVND (reference sequence). The CDR3 sequence is 11 residues long. V was clipped by 3 bases and J by 6 bases, with 5 bases between them. This CDR3 reads CASSISSEAFF. In DNA form, the CDR3 reads TGTGCCAGTAGTATCTCCTCTGAAGCTTTCTTT.

The chain is built from TRBV19 and TRBJ1-6; 8 bases are shared with TRBD1. J was trimmed by 3 bases and V by 4 bases; bases with no gene match: 5. Germline-derived CDR1 and CDR2 are LNHDA and SQIVND (reference sequence). This CDR3 has 16 residues. CDR3 coding DNA: TGTGCCAGTAGTACAGACGACAGGGGCTATAATTCACCCCTCCACTTT. It codes for CASSTDDRGYNSPLHF.

The CDR3, as DNA: TGTGCCAGCAGCTTCGCTGGAAAGACCCAGTACTTC. Translating gives CASSFAGKTQYF. V is TRBV11-3 and J is TRBJ2-5; D gene uncertain. Per the germline V gene, CDR1 is SGHNT and CDR2 is YENEEA. V lost 3 bases, J lost 6 bases, and 8 bases lay in between. The CDR3 has 12 amino acids. Looking up the rest from reference TRBV11-3 and TRBJ2-5 gives the full variable domain: EAGVVQSPRYKIIEKKQPVAFWCNPISGHNTLYWYLQNLGQGPELLIRYENEEAVDDSQLPKDRFSAERLKGVDSTLKIQPAELGDSAVYLCASSFAGKTQYFGPGTRLLVL.

The J gene is TRBJ2-1, the V gene TRBV2, with D possibly matching TRBD1 (7 bases). The CDR3 extends over 15 amino acids. Germline-derived CDR1 and CDR2 are SNHLY and FYNNEI. The V end was cut by 2 bases, the J end by 7 bases, with 15 bases between. In DNA form, the CDR3 reads TGTGCCAGCAGTGAACAGGGGGGCGCGGGGAATGAGCAGTTCTTC. Translating gives CASSEQGGAGNEQFF.

The chain combines TRBV9 with TRBJ2-7, with 7 bases matching TRBD2. Per germline, CDR1 SGDLS and CDR2 YYNGEE. V lost 3 bases to trimming and J lost 0 bases; unmatched junction nucleotides: 0. This CDR3 has 13 amino acids. CDR3 sequence (DNA): TGTGCCAGCAGCGGCGGGAGCTCCTACGAGCAGTACTTC. Protein product: CASSGGSSYEQYF.

The chain is built from TRBV19 and TRBJ1-2; D perhaps matches TRBD1 (6 bases). The germline V and J ends were trimmed by 0 bases and 3 bases, with 8 bases remaining between them. CDR1 and CDR2 (germline): LNHDA, SQIVND (reference sequence). The CDR3 length is 14 residues. This CDR3 is CASSIETGYYGYTF. In nucleotides, the CDR3 is TGTGCCAGTAGTATAGAGACAGGATACTATGGCTACACCTTC. The full variable domain, in which reference TRBV19 and TRBJ1-2 provide the parts outside the CDR3, is DGGITQSPKYLFRKEGQNVTLSCEQNLNHDAMYWYRQDPGQGLRLIYYSQIVNDFQKGDIAEGYSVSREKKESFPLTVTSAQKNPTAFYLCASSIETGYYGYTFGSGTRLTVV.

The chain has TRBV19 and TRBJ2-5, with D possibly matching TRBD2 (5 bases). Germline V gene data show CDR1 as LNHDA and CDR2 as SQIVND (reference sequence). V gave up 1 base and J gave up 5 bases, with 11 bases separating them. This CDR3 contains 14 residues. The CDR3 is CASSIVAGGETQYF. The CDR3 nucleotides are TGTGCCAGTAGTATAGTGGCGGGCGGGGAGACCCAGTACTTC.

The chain links TRBV2 to TRBJ2-3, with D tentatively TRBD1 (5 bases). V dropped 3 bases and J dropped 2 bases, with 15 bases sitting between them. There are 16 residues in the CDR3. The germline CDR1 and CDR2 sequences are SNHLY and FYNNEI. The CDR3 DNA reads as TGTGCCAGCAGTGAGGCCCTAGGGGCATACACAGATACGCAGTATTTT. Amino acids: CASSEALGAYTDTQYF. The full variable domain, completed using reference TRBV2 and TRBJ2-3, is EPEVTQTPSHQVTQMGQEVILRCVPISNHLYFYWYRQILGQKVEFLVSFYNNEISEKSEIFDDQFSVERPDGSNFTLKIRSTKLEDSAMYFCASSEALGAYTDTQYFGPGTRLTVL.

The chain links TRBV19 to TRBJ1-1; TRBD1 matches 10 bases. J lost 11 bases, V lost 8 bases, and 8 bases had no gene match. The CDR3 is made up of 12 amino acids. Germline lookup yields CDR1 LNHDA and CDR2 SQIVND (reference sequence). In DNA, the CDR3 is TGTGCCAGTGAAGACAGGGGGCTGGGGGCTTTCTTT. Protein sequence: CASEDRGLGAFF.

The chain employs TRBV5-1 and TRBJ2-7, with TRBD2 as a possible D gene (6 bases). The CDR3 has 15 residues. The V and J ends lost 0 bases and 2 bases respectively, with 12 bases between them. From germline, CDR1 is SGHRS and CDR2 YFSETQ. CDR3 in DNA: TGCGCCAGCAGCTTGGCTCGCGGGATTACCTACGAGCAGTACTTC. It yields the protein CASSLARGITYEQYF.

The V and J genes are TRBV19 and TRBJ2-3, with a weak D call TRBD1 (5 bases). This CDR3 region has 15 residues. CDR1 is LNHDA, CDR2 SQIVND, per germline (reference sequence). Between the trimmed V and J ends, which lost 4 bases and 4 bases, there was a span of 15 bases. DNA for the CDR3: TGTGCCAGTAGTACGCGGACAAAGGATCCAGATACGCAGTATTTT. This codes for CASSTRTKDPDTQYF.

V usage is TRBV18 and J usage is TRBJ1-3; TRBD1 agrees at 8 bases. With 6 bases clipped from V and 0 bases from J, the junction kept 16 bases outside the gene matches. The V gene's germline CDR1 is KGHSH and CDR2 LQKENI. The CDR3 spans 19 residues. CDR3 nucleotide sequence: TGTGCCAGCTCCCGTTTCGAGAGAACAGGGGGAGGCTCTGGAAACACCATATATTTT. Protein: CASSRFERTGGGSGNTIYF. Filled out from reference TRBV18 and TRBJ1-3, the complete variable domain reads NAGVMQNPRHLVRRRGQEARLRCSPMKGHSHVYWYRQLPEEGLKFMVYLQKENIIDESGMPKERFSAEFPKEGPSILRIQQVVRGDSAAYFCASSRFERTGGGSGNTIYFGEGSWLTVV.

The chain carries TRBV7-9 and TRBJ2-7, with 8 bases aligning to TRBD2. This CDR3 contains 14 residues. Germline V gene data show CDR1 as SEHNR and CDR2 as FQNEAQ (reference sequence). The junction had 5 bases not matched to a gene; V was cut back by 2 bases and J by 5 bases. The CDR3 reads CASSLRGGPDEQYF. The DNA for the CDR3 is TGTGCCAGCAGCTTACGGGGGGGACCGGACGAGCAGTACTTC.